There are a few counts of the clone carrying this T cell receptor beta chain. What it binds is not known. In the authors' methods: Built for papillary thyroid cancer, a distant-metastasis classifier drew on CDR3 differences across clinicopathological groups. MiXCR was used by TCRdb to re-call the PCR reads. These V and J calls derive from TCRdb rather than the authors' analysis. The table lists about 14,000 clones, about 23% of them singletons. Ahead of thyroid surgery, no patient had received treatment of any kind. The sample is drawn from a study of metastatic and nonmetastatic thyroid tumors. Study as a whole: Peripheral blood and tumor or nodule samples from malignant and benign thyroid patients were compared.

Findings and caveats of the study: Significantly higher TCR beta diversity was reportedly seen in malignant thyroid tumors than benign nodules, in blood and tumor.

V was shortened by 2 bases and J by 3 bases, with 10 bases between the two germline ends. The CDR3 length is 13 residues. The germline V gene has CDR1 GTSNPN and CDR2 SVGIG (reference sequence). The V call is TRBV30, the J call TRBJ1-2; TRBD1 might be the D (5 bases). The sequenced material came from blood. The sequence was collected from a female donor with papillary thyroid cancer or a benign thyroid nodule (not recorded which). Some clones in this sample may be carry-over from other donors' samples. CDR3 loop: CAWSNQGDYGYTF. CDR3 sequence (DNA): TGTGCCTGGAGTAATCAGGGAGACTATGGCTACACCTTC.